These 10 T cell receptor beta chains originate from one sample sequenced in a study of T-cell memory formation after mild COVID-19. TCRdb itself ran the 5' RACE reads through MiXCR, one entry per CDR3 protein. The sample contains roughly 240,000 distinct CDR3 sequences, 15% to 20% of which appear only once. Sequenced: PBMCs or a T cell subset sorted from them (not recorded which). The receptors shown here come from a man younger than 35 who had mild COVID-19 (a few samples of this study predate the infection). Cell type and time point are not known.

This clonotype was counted only a few times. The rearrangement joins TRBV5-1 to TRBJ2-3, with TRBD1 matching 7 bases. Looked up from germline, CDR1 is SGHRS and CDR2 is YFSETQ. This CDR3 contains 15 residues. Germline trimming cut 0 bases from V and 2 bases from J; bases unmatched to any gene: 3. The CDR3 reads CASSLGTGYTDTQYF. The CDR3 DNA sequence: TGCGCCAGCAGCTTGGGGACAGGATACACAGATACGCAGTATTTT.

The chain recombines TRBV6-1 with TRBJ1-2, with TRBD1 identical over 7 bases. J was trimmed by 5 bases and V by 6 bases; bases with no gene match: 3. In germline, CDR1 is MNHNS, CDR2 SASEGT. There are 12 residues in the CDR3. CDR3 coding DNA: TGTGCCAGCAGGGCAGGGGGGTATGGCTACACCTTC. This sequence encodes CASRAGGYGYTF.

In nucleotides, the CDR3 is TGTGCCAGCAAGCCCGGGACTAGCGGGGAGCAGTTCTTC. Residues: CASKPGTSGEQFF. This rearrangement joins TRBV27 to TRBJ2-1; 12 nucleotides agree with TRBD2. Germline loops: CDR1 MNHEY, CDR2 SMNVEV (reference sequence). V was clipped by 7 bases and J by 10 bases; unmatched bases: 5. The CDR3 contains 13 residues.

This clonotype was found a few times. The chain joins TRBV27 to TRBJ1-1; D gene ambiguous. Trimming pared 5 bases from V and 4 bases from J, leaving 11 bases between. This CDR3 region has 13 residues. Germline V CDR1 and CDR2: MNHEY, SMNVEV (reference sequence). Here the CDR3 reads CASSHSGGTEAFF. CDR3 nucleotide sequence: TGTGCCAGCAGTCACTCAGGCGGCACTGAAGCTTTCTTT.

This clonotype qualifies as medium-sized. The chain uses TRBV24-1 and TRBJ2-5, with D possibly TRBD2 on 6 matching bases. This CDR3 comprises 14 residues. Trimming took 7 bases from V and 3 from J, leaving 14 bases between them. Per the germline V gene, CDR1 is KGHDR and CDR2 is SFDVKD. The CDR3 loop reads CATSGWGEEETQYF. The CDR3 DNA follows: TGTGCCACCAGCGGATGGGGGGAGGAAGAGACCCAGTACTTC.

The chain has TRBV5-5 and TRBJ2-5, with no clear D. Germline V gives CDR1 SGHKS, CDR2 YYEKEE (reference sequence). This CDR3 is built from 15 residues. The V end was cut by 3 bases, the J end by 5 bases, with 17 bases between. The DNA of the CDR3 is TGTGCCAGCAGCTCTATATGGAGACTCGAGGAGACCCAGTACTTC. Protein product: CASSSIWRLEETQYF.

A single count supports this clonotype. The chain joins TRBV5-1 to TRBJ2-1; D may be TRBD1 or TRBD2 (5 bases each). This CDR3 is 14 amino acids long. V dropped 0 bases and J dropped 10 bases, with 14 bases sitting between them. Germline CDR1 is SGHRS and CDR2 is YFSETQ. Here the CDR3 DNA reads TGCGCCAGCAGCTTGGGGCAGGCCGAGGGGGAGCAGTTCTTC. Its protein product is CASSLGQAEGEQFF.

In this sample, this clonotype turned up a few times. The V gene is TRBV6-5, the J gene TRBJ1-6, with a weak D call TRBD1 (5 bases). Looked up from germline, CDR1 is MNHEY and CDR2 is SVGAGI. The CDR3 is made up of 14 amino acids. V was shortened by 2 bases and J by 9 bases, with 11 bases between the two germline ends. Here the CDR3 reads CASSYPGQGSPLHF. The CDR3 region has the DNA TGTGCCAGCAGTTACCCAGGGCAGGGTTCACCCCTCCACTTT.

This clonotype was detected ten times or more. This chain uses TRBV6-6 with TRBJ1-5, with a weak D call TRBD1 (5 bases). There are 14 residues in the CDR3. V was pared by 2 bases and J by 2 bases, with 7 bases between. Germline loops: CDR1 MNHNY, CDR2 SVGAGI (reference sequence). CDR3 amino acids: CASSYAGRNQPQHF. CDR3 sequence (DNA): TGTGCCAGCAGTTACGCGGGGCGCAATCAGCCCCAGCATTTT.

This clonotype was detected a few times. The genes are TRBV6-5 and TRBJ2-3; no clear D. The CDR3 has 14 residues. Trimming removed 3 bases at V and 0 bases at J, with 7 bases between. Germline V gene data show CDR1 as MNHEY and CDR2 as SVGAGI. The DNA of the CDR3 is TGTGCCAGCAGTTATGTGGCAAGCACAGATACGCAGTATTTT. Its translation: CASSYVASTDTQYF.